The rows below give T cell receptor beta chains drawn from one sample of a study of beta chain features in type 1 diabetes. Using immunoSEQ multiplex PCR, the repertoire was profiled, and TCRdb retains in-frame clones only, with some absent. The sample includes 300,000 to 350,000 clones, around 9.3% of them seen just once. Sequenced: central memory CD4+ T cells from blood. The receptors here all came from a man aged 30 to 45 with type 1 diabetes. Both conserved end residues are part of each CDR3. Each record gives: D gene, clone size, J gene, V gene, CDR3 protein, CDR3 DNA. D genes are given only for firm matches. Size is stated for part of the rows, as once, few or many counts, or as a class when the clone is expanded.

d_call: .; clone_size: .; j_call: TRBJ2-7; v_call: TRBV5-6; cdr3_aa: CASSLRRDGIEQYF; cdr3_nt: TGTGCCAGCAGCTTGCGGAGGGATGGCATCGAGCAGTACTTC
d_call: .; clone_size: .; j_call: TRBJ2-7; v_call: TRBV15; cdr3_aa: CATSRGVGQGGYEQYF; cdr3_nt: TGTGCCACCAGCAGAGGGGTAGGGCAGGGAGGCTACGAGCAGTACTTC
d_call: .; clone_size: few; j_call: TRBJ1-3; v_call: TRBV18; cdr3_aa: CASSSNPGPIGNTIYF; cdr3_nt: TGTGCCAGCTCATCAAACCCGGGACCCATTGGAAACACCATATATTTT
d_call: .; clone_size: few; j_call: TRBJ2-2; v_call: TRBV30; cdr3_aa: CAWVGSPGTGELFF; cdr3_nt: TGTGCCTGGGTCGGGAGCCCGGGTACCGGGGAGCTGTTTTTT
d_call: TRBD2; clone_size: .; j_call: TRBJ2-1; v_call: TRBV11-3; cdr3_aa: CASSSSGGPYNEQFF; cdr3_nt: TGTGCCAGCAGCTCGAGCGGGGGCCCTTACAATGAGCAGTTCTTC
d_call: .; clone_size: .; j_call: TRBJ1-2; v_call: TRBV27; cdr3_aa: CASSIAAGVNYGYTF; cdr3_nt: TGTGCCAGCAGCATCGCTGCGGGGGTTAACTATGGCTACACCTTC
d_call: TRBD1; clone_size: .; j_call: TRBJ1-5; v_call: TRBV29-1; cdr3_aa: CSATGTDSNQPQHF; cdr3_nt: TGCAGCGCGACAGGGACCGATAGCAATCAGCCCCAGCATTTT
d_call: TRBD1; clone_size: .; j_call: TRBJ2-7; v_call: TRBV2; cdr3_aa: CASSPEAGGQLRGQYF; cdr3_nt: TGTGCCAGCAGCCCTGAGGCAGGGGGCCAGCTACGAGGGCAGTACTTC
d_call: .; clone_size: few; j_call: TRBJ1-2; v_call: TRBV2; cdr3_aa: CASSEGQGGGYTF; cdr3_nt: TGTGCCAGCAGTGAAGGGCAGGGCGGTGGCTACACCTTC
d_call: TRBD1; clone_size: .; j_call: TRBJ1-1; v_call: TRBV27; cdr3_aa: CASNGGQFVRNTEAFF; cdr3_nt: TGTGCCAGCAATGGGGGACAGTTCGTAAGGAACACTGAAGCTTTCTTT
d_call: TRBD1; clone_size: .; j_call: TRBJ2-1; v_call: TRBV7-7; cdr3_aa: CASSSTGSRANEQFF; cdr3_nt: TGTGCTAGCAGCTCGACAGGGTCCCGTGCCAATGAGCAGTTCTTC
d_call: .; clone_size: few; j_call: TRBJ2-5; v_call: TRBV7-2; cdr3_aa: CASSLRPPPKQETQYF; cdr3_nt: TGTGCCAGCAGCTTACGACCCCCCCCCAAACAAGAGACCCAGTACTTC
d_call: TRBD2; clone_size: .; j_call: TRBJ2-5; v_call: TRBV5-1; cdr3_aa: CASSRGVQETQYF; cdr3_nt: TGCGCCAGCAGCCGGGGGGTCCAAGAGACCCAGTACTTC
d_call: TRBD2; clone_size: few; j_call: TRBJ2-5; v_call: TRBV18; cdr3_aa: CASSPRTSGGETQYF; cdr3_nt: TGTGCCAGCTCACCCAGGACTAGCGGGGGCGAGACCCAGTACTTC
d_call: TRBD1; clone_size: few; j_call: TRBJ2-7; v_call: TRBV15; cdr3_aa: CATSTRTGGREQYF; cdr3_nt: TGTGCCACCAGCACCCGGACAGGGGGTCGCGAGCAGTACTTC
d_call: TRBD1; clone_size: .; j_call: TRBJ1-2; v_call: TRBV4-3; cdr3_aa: CASSQDTSGTGANYGYTF; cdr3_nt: TGCGCCAGCAGCCAAGATACCTCCGGGACAGGAGCTAACTATGGCTACACCTTC
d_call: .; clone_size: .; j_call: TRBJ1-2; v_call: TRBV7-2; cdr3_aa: CASSDYLDYGYTF; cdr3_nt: TGTGCCAGCAGTGATTACCTTGACTATGGCTACACCTTC
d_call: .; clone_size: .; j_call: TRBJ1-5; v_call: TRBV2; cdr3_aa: CASSEDSGNQPQHF; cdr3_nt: TGTGCCAGCAGTGAAGATTCCGGCAATCAGCCCCAGCATTTT
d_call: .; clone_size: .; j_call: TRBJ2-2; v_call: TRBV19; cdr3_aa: CASTPGRGTGELFF; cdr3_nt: TGTGCCAGTACCCCCGGCAGGGGCACCGGGGAGCTGTTTTTT
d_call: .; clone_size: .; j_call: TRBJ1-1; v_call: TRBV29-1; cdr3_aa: CSSKRGVGATEAFF; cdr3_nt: TGCAGCTCCAAGAGGGGCGTTGGTGCCACTGAAGCTTTCTTT
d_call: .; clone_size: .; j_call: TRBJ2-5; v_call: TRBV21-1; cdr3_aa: CASSKRSQVQETQYF; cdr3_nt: TGTGCCAGCAGCAAAAGATCCCAAGTCCAAGAGACCCAGTACTTC
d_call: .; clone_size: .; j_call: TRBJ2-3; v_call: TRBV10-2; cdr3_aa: CASRGVIAETSTDTQYF; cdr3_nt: TGCGCCAGCAGGGGGGTAATAGCGGAGACTAGCACAGATACGCAGTATTTT
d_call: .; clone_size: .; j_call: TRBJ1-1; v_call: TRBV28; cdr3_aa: CASIPGGKGTEAFF; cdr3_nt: TGTGCCAGCATCCCTGGAGGAAAGGGCACTGAAGCTTTCTTT
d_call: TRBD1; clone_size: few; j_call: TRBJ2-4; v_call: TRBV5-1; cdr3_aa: CASSWGQGAENIQYF; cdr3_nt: TGCGCCAGCAGCTGGGGACAGGGGGCTGAAAACATTCAGTACTTC
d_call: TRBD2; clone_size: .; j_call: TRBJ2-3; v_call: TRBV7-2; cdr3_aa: CASSNPGGARTQYF; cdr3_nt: TGTGCCAGCAGCAACCCCGGGGGGGCGAGAACGCAGTATTTT
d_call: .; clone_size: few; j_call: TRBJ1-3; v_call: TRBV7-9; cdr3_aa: CASSLGPVSGNTIYF; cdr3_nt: TGTGCCAGCAGCTTAGGACCGGTCTCTGGAAACACCATATATTTT
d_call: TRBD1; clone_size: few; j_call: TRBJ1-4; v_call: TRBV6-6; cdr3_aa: CASRPGGTVEKLFF; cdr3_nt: TGTGCCAGCAGGCCAGGAGGGACAGTTGAAAAACTGTTTTTT
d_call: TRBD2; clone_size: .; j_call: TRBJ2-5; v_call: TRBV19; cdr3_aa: CASSIGGLAAKTQYF; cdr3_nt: TGTGCCAGTAGTATTGGTGGTCTAGCGGCCAAGACCCAGTACTTC
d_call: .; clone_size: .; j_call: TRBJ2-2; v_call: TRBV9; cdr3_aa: CASSAGTNTGELFF; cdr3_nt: TGTGCCAGCAGCGCAGGAACGAACACCGGGGAGCTGTTTTTT
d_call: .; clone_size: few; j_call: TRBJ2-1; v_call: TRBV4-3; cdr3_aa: CASSQDLGFPYNEQFF; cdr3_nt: TGCGCCAGCAGCCAAGATCTGGGGTTCCCCTACAATGAGCAGTTCTTC